Each of the 21 T cell receptor beta chains below was sequenced from the same sample in a study of OX40 agonist ivuxolimab in advanced cancers. Produced via immunoSEQ multiplex PCR; TCRdb's table is partial and in-frame only. The sample lists about 41,000 clones, 84% occurring once. The specimen was CD4+ or CD8+ T cells sorted from blood, collected in a trial of the OX40 agonist ivuxolimab. All receptors derive from an adult with an advanced solid tumor such as melanoma, head and neck, liver or kidney cancer.

A few counts support this clone. The rearrangement links TRBV29-1 to TRBJ1-3; tentative D call: TRBD1 (5 bases). Germline V gives CDR1 SQVTM, CDR2 ANQGSEA. The CDR3 extends over 13 amino acids. V gave up 5 bases and J gave up 3 bases, with 11 bases separating them. This CDR3 reads CSVWQGLGNTIYF. The DNA for the CDR3 is TGCAGCGTTTGGCAGGGACTTGGAAACACCATATATTTT.

The V call is TRBV5-1, the J call TRBJ2-5, with a tentative D call TRBD2 (5 bases). The CDR3 loop spans 15 amino acids. Germline-derived CDR1 and CDR2 are SGHRS and YFSETQ. V shed 6 bases and J shed 4 bases, with 19 bases lying between them. The CDR3 reads CASTLSHRGGETQYF. Here the CDR3 DNA reads TGCGCCAGCACCCTAAGTCACCGAGGAGGAGAGACCCAGTACTTC. Full variable domain (remainder filled in from reference TRBV5-1 and TRBJ2-5): KAGVTQTPRYLIKTRGQQVTLSCSPISGHRSVSWYQQTPGQGLQFLFEYFSETQRNKGNFPGRFSGRQFSNSRSEMNVSTLELGDSALYLCASTLSHRGGETQYFGPGTRLLVL.

The chain has TRBV9 and TRBJ2-7; D possibly uses TRBD1 or TRBD2 (5 bases each). Between the trimmed V and J ends, which lost 0 bases and 2 bases, there was a span of 9 bases. CDR3 length equals 14 residues. In germline, CDR1 is SGDLS, CDR2 YYNGEE. The CDR3 DNA follows: TGTGCCAGCAGCGTAGGTGGGGACCCCTACGAGCAGTACTTC. Amino acids: CASSVGGDPYEQYF.

This chain links TRBV6-5 with TRBJ2-7; 8 nucleotides match TRBD1. Germline lookup yields CDR1 MNHEY and CDR2 SVGAGI. Losses at the gene ends were 6 bases for V and 13 bases for J; bases not matched to a gene: 11. CDR3 length: 12 residues. CDR3 nucleotides: TGTGCCAGCAGGCGACCAGGACAGGGATATTACTTC. It codes for CASRRPGQGYYF.

The chain employs TRBV18 and TRBJ1-5; D might be TRBD1 (5 bases). The ends were cut back, 3 bases at V and 7 bases at J, with 13 bases in the middle. From germline, CDR1 is KGHSH and CDR2 LQKENI. The CDR3 covers 14 residues. CDR3 loop: CASSPGGTGQPQHF. DNA of the CDR3: TGTGCCAGCTCACCGGGCGGGACCGGGCAGCCCCAGCATTTT. The full variable domain, in which reference TRBV18 and TRBJ1-5 provide the parts outside the CDR3, is NAGVMQNPRHLVRRRGQEARLRCSPMKGHSHVYWYRQLPEEGLKFMVYLQKENIIDESGMPKERFSAEFPKEGPSILRIQQVVRGDSAAYFCASSPGGTGQPQHFGDGTRLSIL.

V and J are TRBV18 and TRBJ1-6; D is perhaps TRBD1 (5 bases). CDR3 length equals 13 residues. Germline CDR1 reads KGHSH; CDR2 reads LQKENI. V dropped 2 bases and J dropped 10 bases, with 9 bases sitting between them. This CDR3 is CASSPGRESPLHF. The CDR3 nucleotides read TGTGCCAGCTCACCAGGCAGGGAATCACCCCTCCACTTT.

V gene TRBV7-2 combines with J gene TRBJ2-7; the D gene could be TRBD1 or TRBD2 (6 bases each). The ends were cut back, 1 base at V and 3 bases at J, with 13 bases in the middle. The CDR3 length is 15 residues. Germline V CDR1 and CDR2: SGHTA, FQGNSA. The CDR3 nucleotides read TGTGCCAGCAGCTTAGTATCAGGGGAGGACTACGAGCAGTACTTC. This encodes CASSLVSGEDYEQYF.

The chain carries TRBV27 and TRBJ2-5, with D perhaps TRBD1 (6 bases). Germline lookup yields CDR1 MNHEY and CDR2 SMNVEV (reference sequence). The CDR3 has 16 residues. V lost 7 bases to trimming and J lost 4 bases, with 22 bases between them. The CDR3 nucleotides are TGTGCCAGCACCTCTCTGGGTTTAGGGGGTGGAGAGACCCAGTACTTC. Protein product: CASTSLGLGGGETQYF.

This clone was found once. The CDR3 nucleotides are TGTGCCAGCAGTTTAAGGCCTACCTACGAGCAGTACTTC. Amino acids: CASSLRPTYEQYF. The chain is built from TRBV27 and TRBJ2-7; D call uncertain. Trimming took off 2 bases at V and 2 bases at J, with 7 bases between the two ends. Germline V CDR1 and CDR2: MNHEY, SMNVEV (reference sequence). There are 13 residues in the CDR3.

This clone occurred once. The rearrangement links TRBV7-9 to TRBJ2-1; TRBD2 aligns across 11 bases. The CDR3 length is 16 residues. The V gene's germline CDR1 is SEHNR and CDR2 FQNEAQ (reference sequence). J was trimmed by 4 bases and V by 5 bases; bases with no gene match: 7. The CDR3 sequence: CASSQVGLAAYNEQFF. Here the CDR3 DNA reads TGTGCCAGCAGCCAAGTGGGACTAGCGGCGTACAATGAGCAGTTCTTC. Based on the CDR3 plus reference TRBV7-9 and TRBJ2-1, the full variable domain is DTGVSQNPRHKITKRGQNVTFRCDPISEHNRLYWYRQTLGQGPEFLTYFQNEAQLEKSRLLSDRFSAERPKGSFSTLEIQRTEQGDSAMYLCASSQVGLAAYNEQFFGPGTRLTVL.

This clone is termed medium-sized. The chain has TRBV10-3 and TRBJ1-2, with a tentative D call TRBD1 (5 bases). The V gene's germline CDR1 is ENHRY and CDR2 SYGVKD. This CDR3 has 13 residues. V dropped 0 bases and J dropped 8 bases, with 10 bases sitting between them. As DNA, the CDR3 is TGTGCCATCAGTGAGTCGAGTCAGGGCGGCTACACCTTC. Translation: CAISESSQGGYTF.

The chain employs TRBV29-1 and TRBJ2-5, with TRBD2 as a possible D gene (6 bases). The germline CDR1 and CDR2 sequences are SQVTM and ANQGSEA. V was shortened by 3 bases and J by 5 bases, with 13 bases between the two germline ends. The CDR3 spans 13 residues. The CDR3 loop reads CSVEAEGRETQYF. CDR3 bases: TGCAGCGTTGAGGCGGAGGGAAGGGAGACCCAGTACTTC.

This rearrangement joins TRBV4-2 to TRBJ2-7, with a weak D call TRBD1 (5 bases). Deletions cut 4 bases from V and 4 bases from J, with 14 bases between. Germline CDR1 and CDR2: LGHNA and YNFKEQ. The CDR3 spans 14 residues. The CDR3 here is CASSPVGRVYEQYF. The CDR3 bases are TGTGCCAGCAGCCCCGTGGGCAGGGTATACGAGCAGTACTTC.

This clone was detected only once. This rearrangement joins TRBV6-6 to TRBJ1-6; D is ambiguous. Per the germline V gene, CDR1 is MNHNY and CDR2 is SVGAGI (reference sequence). The CDR3 length is 14 residues. The V end was cut by 2 bases, the J end by 7 bases, with 9 bases between. CDR3 region: CASSYAPKNSPLHF. The CDR3 nucleotides read TGTGCCAGCAGTTACGCTCCAAAGAATTCACCCCTCCACTTT.

The chain couples TRBV19 to TRBJ1-5, with 8 positions matching TRBD1. Germline-derived CDR1 and CDR2 are LNHDA and SQIVND (reference sequence). This CDR3 has 17 residues. The junction had 7 bases not matched to a gene; V was cut back by 2 bases and J by 1 base. CDR3 bases: TGTGCCAGTAGTATATTCGCAGGGGGCGCGAGCAATCAGCCCCAGCATTTT. It encodes CASSIFAGGASNQPQHF.

The chain recombines TRBV2 with TRBJ1-5; 10 positions match TRBD1. Trimming took 4 bases from V and 7 from J; bases not matched to a gene: 7. The CDR3 contains 15 residues. Germline V gene lookup returns CDR1 SNHLY and CDR2 FYNNEI. Here the CDR3 reads CASSVSATGGQPQHF. CDR3 in DNA: TGTGCCAGCAGTGTTAGCGCGACAGGGGGCCAGCCCCAGCATTTT.

The chain links TRBV9 to TRBJ2-7, with 7 bases matching TRBD1. CDR1 and CDR2 from the germline V gene are SGDLS and YYNGEE. Germline trimming cut 0 bases from V and 5 bases from J; bases unmatched to any gene: 8. The CDR3 spans 15 residues. CDR3 residues: CASSVAGQPSDEQYF. The CDR3 DNA sequence: TGTGCCAGCAGCGTAGCGGGACAGCCTTCGGACGAGCAGTACTTC. Drawing the rest from reference TRBV9 and TRBJ2-7, the complete variable domain is DSGVTQTPKHLITATGQRVTLRCSPRSGDLSVYWYQQSLDQGLQFLIQYYNGEERAKGNILERFSAQQFPDLHSELNLSSLELGDSALYFCASSVAGQPSDEQYFGPGTRLTVT.

The V call is TRBV7-9, the J call TRBJ1-1; TRBD1 might be the D (6 bases). V lost 3 bases and J lost 4, with 12 bases in between. The CDR3 is 14 amino acids. Germline CDR1 SEHNR, CDR2 FQNEAQ (reference sequence). The DNA of the CDR3 is TGTGCCAGCAGCTTGAGGGGGATTAGCACTGAAGCTTTCTTT. As protein: CASSLRGISTEAFF.

The chain links TRBV27 to TRBJ2-3; perhaps TRBD1 as D (6 bases). V dropped 4 bases and J dropped 3 bases, with 11 bases sitting between them. Germline V gives CDR1 MNHEY, CDR2 SMNVEV (reference sequence). This CDR3 comprises 14 residues. CDR3 DNA sequence: TGTGCCAGCAGTTACAGGGTGGGTACAGATACGCAGTATTTT. Protein product: CASSYRVGTDTQYF.

The rearrangement joins TRBV5-1 to TRBJ2-1, with 9 positions matching TRBD2. The V and J ends lost 3 bases and 6 bases, in that order; junction bases with no gene match: 7. The CDR3 loop spans 15 amino acids. The germline V gene encodes CDR1 SGHRS and CDR2 YFSETQ. This CDR3 reads CASSYLAGEGNEQFF. The CDR3 nucleotides are TGCGCCAGCAGCTACTTAGCGGGAGAGGGCAATGAGCAGTTCTTC.

The sample holds one count of this clone. In DNA, the CDR3 is TGCAGCGTCATACCGGGATCAAGCACAGATACGCAGTATTTT. Amino acids: CSVIPGSSTDTQYF. The rearrangement links TRBV29-1 to TRBJ2-3; a weak D match, TRBD2 (5 bases). V lost 6 bases, J lost 0 bases, and 13 bases lay in between. Germline V CDR1 and CDR2: SQVTM, ANQGSEA. The CDR3 is 14 amino acids.